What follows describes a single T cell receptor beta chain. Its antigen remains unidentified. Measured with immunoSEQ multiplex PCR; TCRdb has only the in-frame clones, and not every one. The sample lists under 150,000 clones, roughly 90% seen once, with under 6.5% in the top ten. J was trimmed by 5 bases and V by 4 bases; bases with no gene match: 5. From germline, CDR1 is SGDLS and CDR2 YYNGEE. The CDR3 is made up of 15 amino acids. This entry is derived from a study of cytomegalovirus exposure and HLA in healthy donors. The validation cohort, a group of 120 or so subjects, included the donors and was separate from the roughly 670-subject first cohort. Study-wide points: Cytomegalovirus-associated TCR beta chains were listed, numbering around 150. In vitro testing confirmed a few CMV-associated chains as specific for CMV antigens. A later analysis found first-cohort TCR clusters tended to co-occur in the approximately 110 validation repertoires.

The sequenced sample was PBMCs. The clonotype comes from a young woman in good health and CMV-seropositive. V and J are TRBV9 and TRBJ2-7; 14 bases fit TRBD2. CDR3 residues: CASSMGLAGDDEQYF. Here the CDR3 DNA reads TGTGCCAGCAGCATGGGACTAGCGGGAGACGACGAGCAGTACTTC.